These T cell receptor beta chains were read from a single sample in a study of T cells in Graves' hyperthyroidism and ophthalmopathy. TCRdb ran MiXCR on the multiplex PCR reads and lists one entry per CDR3 protein. The profile covers roughly 35,000 distinct CDR3 sequences, with around 50% appearing a single time and 25% taken by the ten largest. Sequenced material: blood. The receptors here all came from a woman in her thirties or forties with Graves' ophthalmopathy. Each CDR3 is given with its conserved first and last residue. A D gene is named only where the DNA matches it firmly. Size tells how often a clone was seen (once, few, many) or the class of an expanded clone, and some rows leave it out.

j_gene: TRBJ2-5; abundance: NA; d_gene: NA; v_gene: TRBV24-1; len: 15; CDR3nt: TGTGCCACCAGTGACGCCGGATGTCTTCAAGAGACCCAGTACTTC; CDR3aa: CATSDAGCLQETQYF
j_gene: TRBJ1-4; abundance: NA; d_gene: NA; v_gene: TRBV10-3; len: 13; CDR3nt: TGTGCCATCAGTGTACGGACTAATGAAAAACTGTTTTTT; CDR3aa: CAISVRTNEKLFF
j_gene: TRBJ2-1; abundance: NA; d_gene: TRBD2; v_gene: TRBV6-2/TRBV6-3; len: 14; CDR3nt: TGTGCCAGCAGTACGGGACTAGGGAACAATGAGCAGTTCTTC; CDR3aa: CASSTGLGNNEQFF
j_gene: TRBJ1-1; abundance: many; d_gene: NA; v_gene: TRBV15; len: 14; CDR3nt: TGTGCCACCAGCAGAGATCTTAAGGGAGCTGAAGCTTTCTTT; CDR3aa: CATSRDLKGAEAFF
j_gene: TRBJ2-1; abundance: NA; d_gene: TRBD2; v_gene: TRBV7-2; len: 13; CDR3nt: TGTGCCAGCAGCTTAGTGGGGAGGGAGGAGCAGTTCTTC; CDR3aa: CASSLVGREEQFF
j_gene: TRBJ1-2; abundance: many; d_gene: NA; v_gene: TRBV6-5; len: 16; CDR3nt: TGTGCCAGCAGTCCTTTCCATAACAGGGTCCAGGATGGCTACACCTTC; CDR3aa: CASSPFHNRVQDGYTF
j_gene: TRBJ2-7; abundance: many; d_gene: TRBD2; v_gene: TRBV6-1; len: 17; CDR3nt: TGTGCCAGCAGTGGGACTAGCGGGGGACAACTCTCCTACGAGCAGTACTTC; CDR3aa: CASSGTSGGQLSYEQYF
j_gene: TRBJ2-7; abundance: NA; d_gene: TRBD2; v_gene: TRBV7-2; len: 15; CDR3nt: TGTGCCAGCAGCAGTGGGGGGGTGATCGGATACGAGCAGTACTTC; CDR3aa: CASSSGGVIGYEQYF
j_gene: TRBJ2-4; abundance: once; d_gene: NA; v_gene: TRBV19; len: 13; CDR3nt: TGCGCCAGTAGTATGGGGAAAGGTGGCATTCTGTACTTC; CDR3aa: CASSMGKGGILYF
j_gene: TRBJ1-4; abundance: medium-sized; d_gene: NA; v_gene: TRBV29-1; len: 14; CDR3nt: TGCAGCGTTGAAGATGGCAGGGTTAATGAAAAACTGTTTTTT; CDR3aa: CSVEDGRVNEKLFF
j_gene: TRBJ2-1; abundance: NA; d_gene: NA; v_gene: TRBV19; len: 12; CDR3nt: TGTGCCAGTAGTGACGCTAGATCTGAGCAGTTCTTC; CDR3aa: CASSDARSEQFF
j_gene: TRBJ2-1; abundance: NA; d_gene: TRBD2; v_gene: TRBV24-1; len: 15; CDR3nt: TGTGCCAACTCACCAGTGGCTAGCGGGAGGAATGAGCAGTTCTTC; CDR3aa: CANSPVASGRNEQFF
j_gene: TRBJ1-4; abundance: once; d_gene: NA; v_gene: TRBV7-6; len: 13; CDR3nt: TGTGCCAGCAGCCCCCGGGACATTGGAAAACTGCTTTTT; CDR3aa: CASSPRDIGKLLF
j_gene: TRBJ2-7; abundance: NA; d_gene: NA; v_gene: TRBV19; len: 15; CDR3nt: TGTGCCAGTAGCAACCCCAAACCCGGGGTCTACGAGCAGTACTTC; CDR3aa: CASSNPKPGVYEQYF
j_gene: TRBJ2-3; abundance: NA; d_gene: NA; v_gene: TRBV7-2; len: 13; CDR3nt: TGTGCCAGCAGCCTGGGGACGTCAGGTACGCAGTATTTT; CDR3aa: CASSLGTSGTQYF
j_gene: TRBJ2-5; abundance: once; d_gene: NA; v_gene: TRBV11-2; len: 15; CDR3nt: TGTGCCAGCAGCTTAGAGGCGAGCCCTCAGGAGACCCAGTACTTC; CDR3aa: CASSLEASPQETQYF
j_gene: TRBJ2-5; abundance: many; d_gene: NA; v_gene: TRBV5-1; len: 15; CDR3nt: TGCGCCAGCAGCTCTCTACCAGGATCCCAAGAGACCCAGTACTTC; CDR3aa: CASSSLPGSQETQYF
j_gene: TRBJ1-1; abundance: many; d_gene: NA; v_gene: TRBV28; len: 15; CDR3nt: TGTGCCAGCAGCTCCATGGAGGGTGGTGTTACTGAAGCTTTCTTT; CDR3aa: CASSSMEGGVTEAFF
j_gene: TRBJ1-6; abundance: NA; d_gene: NA; v_gene: TRBV7-2; len: 14; CDR3nt: TGTGCCAGCAGCTTATTGTCTTATAATTCACCCCTCCACTTT; CDR3aa: CASSLLSYNSPLHF
j_gene: TRBJ2-1; abundance: NA; d_gene: NA; v_gene: TRBV10-3; len: 11; CDR3nt: TGTGCCATCCGGACGGTAATGAAGCAGTTCTTC; CDR3aa: CAIRTVMKQFF
j_gene: TRBJ2-5; abundance: NA; d_gene: NA; v_gene: TRBV20-1; len: 15; CDR3nt: TGCAGTGCTAGAGATTCAGGAGGGGTGCAAGAGACCCAGTACTTC; CDR3aa: CSARDSGGVQETQYF
j_gene: TRBJ1-5; abundance: many; d_gene: TRBD1; v_gene: TRBV6-5; len: 15; CDR3nt: TGTGCCAGCAGTACCGGGACAGCACAAAATCAGCCCCAGCATTTT; CDR3aa: CASSTGTAQNQPQHF
j_gene: TRBJ1-1; abundance: NA; d_gene: NA; v_gene: TRBV29-1; len: 12; CDR3nt: TGCAGCGTCGATAGGTTGAACACTGAAGCTTTCTTT; CDR3aa: CSVDRLNTEAFF
j_gene: TRBJ2-1; abundance: medium-sized; d_gene: TRBD2; v_gene: TRBV29-1; len: 18; CDR3nt: TGCAGCGTACGAGAAGGCACTAGCGGGCAGAGCTCCTACAATGAGCAGTTCTTC; CDR3aa: CSVREGTSGQSSYNEQFF
j_gene: TRBJ2-7; abundance: NA; d_gene: NA; v_gene: TRBV10-3; len: 15; CDR3nt: TGTGCCATCAGTGAGACTAGTGGGAGCTCCTACGAGCAGTACTTC; CDR3aa: CAISETSGSSYEQYF
j_gene: TRBJ2-3; abundance: NA; d_gene: NA; v_gene: TRBV9; len: 16; CDR3nt: TGTGCCAGCAGCGTAGCGGGAGGAGGGGGCGCAGATACGCAGTATTTT; CDR3aa: CASSVAGGGGADTQYF
j_gene: TRBJ1-5; abundance: once; d_gene: NA; v_gene: TRBV5-4; len: 16; CDR3nt: TGTGCCAGCAGCCCTGGGACTAGCGGGGGAAAACGTACGCAGCATTTT; CDR3aa: CASSPGTSGGKRTQHF
j_gene: TRBJ2-7; abundance: NA; d_gene: TRBD2; v_gene: TRBV7-2; len: 18; CDR3nt: TGTGCCAGCAGCTTAGCGCTAGCGGGAGGAACCGGGGAGCTGTCGGGTTCTTTT; CDR3aa: CASSLALAGGTGELSGSF
j_gene: TRBJ2-7; abundance: many; d_gene: TRBD1; v_gene: TRBV27; len: 13; CDR3nt: TGTGCCAGCAGTCTCGGACAGGGTAACGAGCAGTACTTC; CDR3aa: CASSLGQGNEQYF
j_gene: TRBJ1-1; abundance: medium-sized; d_gene: TRBD1; v_gene: TRBV7-9; len: 14; CDR3nt: TGTGCCAGCAGCTTAGGGCAGGGGGTCACTGAAGCTTTCTTT; CDR3aa: CASSLGQGVTEAFF
j_gene: TRBJ1-1; abundance: many; d_gene: NA; v_gene: TRBV25-1; len: 14; CDR3nt: TGTGCCAGCAGTGAATTTGGACACAGGGATGAAGCTTTCTTT; CDR3aa: CASSEFGHRDEAFF
j_gene: TRBJ2-1; abundance: medium-sized; d_gene: NA; v_gene: TRBV10-1; len: 14; CDR3nt: TGCGCCAGACCCCTCTCGGGATTGAACAATGAGCAGTTCTTC; CDR3aa: CARPLSGLNNEQFF
j_gene: TRBJ2-1; abundance: many; d_gene: TRBD2; v_gene: TRBV6-4; len: 14; CDR3nt: TGTGCCAGCAGTGAAGGACTAGACTACAATGAGCAGTTCTTC; CDR3aa: CASSEGLDYNEQFF
j_gene: TRBJ2-7; abundance: medium-sized; d_gene: TRBD2; v_gene: TRBV29-1; len: 13; CDR3nt: TGCAGCGTTGGTTTAAGCGGGGGCTGGGAGCAGTACTTC; CDR3aa: CSVGLSGGWEQYF
j_gene: TRBJ2-7; abundance: medium-sized; d_gene: NA; v_gene: TRBV10-1; len: 16; CDR3nt: TGCGCCAGCAGTGAGCTTACCATGGCCGACTCCTACGAGCAGTACTTC; CDR3aa: CASSELTMADSYEQYF
j_gene: TRBJ2-3; abundance: NA; d_gene: NA; v_gene: TRBV12-3/TRBV12-4; len: 15; CDR3nt: TGTGCCAGCAGTAAGGAGGGGAGACGGGCAGATACGCAGTATTTT; CDR3aa: CASSKEGRRADTQYF
j_gene: TRBJ1-2; abundance: NA; d_gene: NA; v_gene: TRBV20-1; len: 13; CDR3nt: TGCAGTGCTACCCGAGGAGGAAAATATGGCTACACCTTC; CDR3aa: CSATRGGKYGYTF
j_gene: TRBJ1-2; abundance: NA; d_gene: NA; v_gene: TRBV12-3/TRBV12-4; len: 13; CDR3nt: TGTGCCAGCTCACCAGCTGGGGGGGAGGGCTACACCTTC; CDR3aa: CASSPAGGEGYTF
j_gene: TRBJ1-1; abundance: many; d_gene: NA; v_gene: TRBV6-5; len: 13; CDR3nt: TGTGCCAGCAGCACCTCACCGGGGGTCCCGGCTTTCTTT; CDR3aa: CASSTSPGVPAFF
j_gene: TRBJ2-3; abundance: many; d_gene: NA; v_gene: TRBV12-3/TRBV12-4; len: 14; CDR3nt: TGTGCCAGCAGTTTGATGGTTAGCACAGATACGCAGTATTTT; CDR3aa: CASSLMVSTDTQYF
j_gene: TRBJ1-5; abundance: many; d_gene: NA; v_gene: TRBV4-3; len: 13; CDR3nt: TGCGCCAGCAGCCAAGACGTCAATCAGCCCCAGCATTTT; CDR3aa: CASSQDVNQPQHF
j_gene: TRBJ2-6; abundance: many; d_gene: NA; v_gene: TRBV6-5; len: 14; CDR3nt: TGTGCCAGCAGGAAGCCCTCTGGGGCCAACGTCCTGACTTTC; CDR3aa: CASRKPSGANVLTF
j_gene: TRBJ2-3; abundance: many; d_gene: NA; v_gene: TRBV9; len: 15; CDR3nt: TGTGCCAGCAGCGTAGGGGAGGTTCGCACAGATACGCAGTATTTT; CDR3aa: CASSVGEVRTDTQYF
j_gene: TRBJ1-3; abundance: NA; d_gene: NA; v_gene: TRBV9; len: 14; CDR3nt: TGTGCCAGCAGCGTAGACGGCGGGGGGGACACCATATATTTT; CDR3aa: CASSVDGGGDTIYF
j_gene: TRBJ2-7; abundance: NA; d_gene: NA; v_gene: TRBV7-2; len: 14; CDR3nt: TGTGCCAGCAGCGCGGCCAAGTACTCCTACGAGCAGTACTTC; CDR3aa: CASSAAKYSYEQYF
j_gene: TRBJ2-1; abundance: many; d_gene: TRBD2; v_gene: TRBV4-1; len: 16; CDR3nt: TGCGCCAGCAGCCAAGACCTAGCGGGAGGGTCCGTTGAGCAGTTCTTC; CDR3aa: CASSQDLAGGSVEQFF
j_gene: TRBJ1-5; abundance: NA; d_gene: NA; v_gene: TRBV2; len: 13; CDR3nt: TGTGCCAGCAGTGAAGACTGGGCCCAGCCCCAGCATTTT; CDR3aa: CASSEDWAQPQHF
j_gene: TRBJ2-1; abundance: NA; d_gene: TRBD2; v_gene: TRBV30; len: 16; CDR3nt: TGTGCCGGGATGGGGCGGGGGACTGGCGGATACAATGAGCAGTTCTTC; CDR3aa: CAGMGRGTGGYNEQFF
j_gene: TRBJ2-3; abundance: NA; d_gene: NA; v_gene: TRBV20-1; len: 11; CDR3nt: TGCAGTGCCCTAGTCGGTGGGGAGCAGTATTTT; CDR3aa: CSALVGGEQYF
j_gene: TRBJ1-2; abundance: many; d_gene: TRBD1; v_gene: TRBV4-2; len: 16; CDR3nt: TGTGCCAGCAGCCAATCTACACAGGGGGCGAAATATGGCTACACCTTC; CDR3aa: CASSQSTQGAKYGYTF
j_gene: TRBJ1-2; abundance: NA; d_gene: TRBD1; v_gene: TRBV5-1; len: 20; CDR3nt: TGCGCCAGCAGCTTCCGACAGGGGAACACCGGGGAGGCAGGACTTGACGGCTACACCTTC; CDR3aa: CASSFRQGNTGEAGLDGYTF
j_gene: TRBJ1-4; abundance: NA; d_gene: TRBD1; v_gene: TRBV9; len: 16; CDR3nt: TGTGCCGGCAGCGTTACAGGGGGCTTGAACACCGGGGAACTGTTTTTT; CDR3aa: CAGSVTGGLNTGELFF